This TCR beta chain was recorded in a study of blood T cell repertoires in COVID-19. The data were produced by immunoSEQ multiplex PCR, yet TCRdb's version contains in-frame clones alone and is incomplete. The sample lists fewer than 300,000 clones; around 85% were seen once. The sample taken for sequencing was peripheral blood. The receptor was isolated from a man in his forties or fifties with active or convalescent COVID-19.

Written as DNA, the CDR3 is TGTGCCAGCAGCCAGGGGGGACCGACAGCCGCCGAGCAGTACTTC. Amino acids: CASSQGGPTAAEQYF. This chain joins TRBV14 and TRBJ2-7; perhaps TRBD2 as D (6 bases). From germline, CDR1 is SGHDN and CDR2 FVKESK. The CDR3 totals 15 residues. V was cut by 3 bases and J by 6 bases, with 18 bases left in between.